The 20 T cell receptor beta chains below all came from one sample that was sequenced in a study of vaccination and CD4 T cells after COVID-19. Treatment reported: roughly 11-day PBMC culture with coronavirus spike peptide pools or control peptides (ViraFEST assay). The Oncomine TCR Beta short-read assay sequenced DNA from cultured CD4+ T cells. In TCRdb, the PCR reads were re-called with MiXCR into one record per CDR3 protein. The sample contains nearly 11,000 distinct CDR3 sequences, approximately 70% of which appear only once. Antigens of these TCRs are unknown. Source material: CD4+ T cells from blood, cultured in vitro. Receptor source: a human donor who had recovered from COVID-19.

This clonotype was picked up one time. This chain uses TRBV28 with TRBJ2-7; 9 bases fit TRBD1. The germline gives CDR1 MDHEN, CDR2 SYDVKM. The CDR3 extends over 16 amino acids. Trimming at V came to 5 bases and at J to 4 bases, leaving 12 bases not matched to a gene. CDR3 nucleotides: TGTGCCAGCAGTCCGCGGACAGGGGTTCTATCTTACGAGCAGTACTTC. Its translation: CASSPRTGVLSYEQYF.

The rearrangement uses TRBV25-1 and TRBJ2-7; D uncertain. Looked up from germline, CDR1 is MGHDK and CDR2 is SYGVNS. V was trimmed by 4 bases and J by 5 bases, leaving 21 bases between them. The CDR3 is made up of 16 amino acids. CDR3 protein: CASSGSTWGVLDEQYF. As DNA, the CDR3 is TGTGCCAGCAGTGGGAGTACATGGGGTGTCCTGGACGAGCAGTACTTC.

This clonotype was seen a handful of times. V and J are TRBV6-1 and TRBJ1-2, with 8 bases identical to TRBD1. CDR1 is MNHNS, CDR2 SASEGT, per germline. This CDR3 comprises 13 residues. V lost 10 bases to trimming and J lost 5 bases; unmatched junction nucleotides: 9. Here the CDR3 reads CATGQGGVYGYTF. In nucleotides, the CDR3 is TGTGCCACTGGACAGGGTGGTGTATATGGCTACACCTTC.

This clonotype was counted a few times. The CDR3 spells CASSLQHNYGYTF. The DNA for the CDR3 is TGTGCCAGCAGCTTACAACACAACTATGGCTACACCTTC. The V call is TRBV7-9, the J call TRBJ1-2; D gene uncertain. This CDR3 comprises 13 residues. The germline gives CDR1 SEHNR, CDR2 FQNEAQ (reference sequence). Trimming pared 2 bases from V and 2 bases from J, leaving 6 bases between.

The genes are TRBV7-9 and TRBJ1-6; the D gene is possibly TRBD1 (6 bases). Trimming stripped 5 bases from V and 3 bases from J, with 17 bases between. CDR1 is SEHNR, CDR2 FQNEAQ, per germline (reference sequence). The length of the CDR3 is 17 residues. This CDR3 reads CASSLVRTVVYNSPLHF. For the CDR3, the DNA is TGTGCCAGCAGCCTAGTCAGGACAGTTGTCTATAATTCACCCCTCCACTTT.

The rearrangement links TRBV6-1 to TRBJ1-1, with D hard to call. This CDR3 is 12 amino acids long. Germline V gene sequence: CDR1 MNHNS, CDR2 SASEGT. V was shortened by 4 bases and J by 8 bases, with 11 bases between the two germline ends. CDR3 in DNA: TGTGCCAGCAGTGTAGGCAGTATAGAAGCTTTCTTT. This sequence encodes CASSVGSIEAFF.

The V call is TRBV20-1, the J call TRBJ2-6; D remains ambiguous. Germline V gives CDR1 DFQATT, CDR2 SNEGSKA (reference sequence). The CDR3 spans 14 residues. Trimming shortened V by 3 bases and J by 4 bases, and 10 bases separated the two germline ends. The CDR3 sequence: CSARPTLGANVLTF. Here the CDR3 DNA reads TGCAGTGCTAGGCCCACCCTCGGGGCCAACGTCCTGACTTTC.

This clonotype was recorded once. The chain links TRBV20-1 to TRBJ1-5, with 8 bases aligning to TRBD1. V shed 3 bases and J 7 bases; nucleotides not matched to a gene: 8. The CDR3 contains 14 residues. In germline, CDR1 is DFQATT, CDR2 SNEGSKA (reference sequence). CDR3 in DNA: TGCAGTGCTAGTAAGGGACAGGCTAGGCAGCCCCAGCATTTT. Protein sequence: CSASKGQARQPQHF.

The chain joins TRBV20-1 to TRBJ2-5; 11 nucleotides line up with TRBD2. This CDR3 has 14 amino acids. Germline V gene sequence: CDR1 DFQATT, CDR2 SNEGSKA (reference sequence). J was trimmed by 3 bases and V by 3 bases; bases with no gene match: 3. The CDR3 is CSASGTSGKETQYF. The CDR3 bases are TGCAGTGCTAGCGGGACTAGCGGTAAAGAGACCCAGTACTTC.

CDR3 region: CALERGSGRASSYEQYF. The DNA for the CDR3 is TGCGCCCTCGAACGGGGTAGCGGGAGGGCGAGCTCCTACGAGCAGTACTTC. V gene TRBV10-1 combines with J gene TRBJ2-7; 11 nucleotides match TRBD2. Losses at the gene ends were 11 bases for V and 0 bases for J; bases not matched to a gene: 15. CDR3 size: 17 residues. Germline assignment: CDR1 WNHNN and CDR2 SYGVQD (reference sequence).

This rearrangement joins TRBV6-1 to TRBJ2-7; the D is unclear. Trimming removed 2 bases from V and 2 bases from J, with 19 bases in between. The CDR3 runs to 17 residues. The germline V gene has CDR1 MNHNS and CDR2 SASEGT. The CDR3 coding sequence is TGTGCCAGCAGTGAACGGCCGTCTCGGGCCGGGCCCTACGAGCAGTACTTC. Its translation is CASSERPSRAGPYEQYF.

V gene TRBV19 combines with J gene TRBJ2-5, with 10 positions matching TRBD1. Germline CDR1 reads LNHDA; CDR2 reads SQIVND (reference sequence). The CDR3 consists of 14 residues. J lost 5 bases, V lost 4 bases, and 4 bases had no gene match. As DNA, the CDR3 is TGTGCCAGTAGTACGGGACAGGGGTCGGAGACCCAGTACTTC. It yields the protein CASSTGQGSETQYF.

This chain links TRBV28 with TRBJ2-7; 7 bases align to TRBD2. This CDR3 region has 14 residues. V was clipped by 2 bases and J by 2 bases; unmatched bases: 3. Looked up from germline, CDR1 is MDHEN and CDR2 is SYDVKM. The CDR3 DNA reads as TGTGCCAGCAGTTTAGGCGGGGGTGCCTACGAGCAGTACTTC. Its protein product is CASSLGGGAYEQYF.

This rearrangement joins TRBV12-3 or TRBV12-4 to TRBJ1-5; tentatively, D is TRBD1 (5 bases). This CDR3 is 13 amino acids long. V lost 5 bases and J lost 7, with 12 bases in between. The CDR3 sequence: CASSRTGEQPQHF. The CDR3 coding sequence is TGTGCCAGCAGTCGGACGGGGGAACAGCCCCAGCATTTT.

The CDR3 DNA reads as TGTGCCAGCAGCTTTGGGGGCCGTTCACCCCTCCACTTT. This codes for CASSFGGRSPLHF. The V gene is TRBV7-2, the J gene TRBJ1-6; D possibly corresponds to TRBD1 (6 bases). Germline CDR1 SGHTA, CDR2 FQGNSA. The CDR3 is 13 residues long. V lost 3 bases to trimming and J lost 9 bases, with 9 bases between them.

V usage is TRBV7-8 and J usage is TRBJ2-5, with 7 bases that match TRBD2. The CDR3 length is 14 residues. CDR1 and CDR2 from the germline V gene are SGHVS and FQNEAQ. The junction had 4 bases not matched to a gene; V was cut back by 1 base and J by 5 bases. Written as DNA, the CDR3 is TGTGCCAGCAGCTTAGTACGGGGGGTTGAGACCCAGTACTTC. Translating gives CASSLVRGVETQYF.

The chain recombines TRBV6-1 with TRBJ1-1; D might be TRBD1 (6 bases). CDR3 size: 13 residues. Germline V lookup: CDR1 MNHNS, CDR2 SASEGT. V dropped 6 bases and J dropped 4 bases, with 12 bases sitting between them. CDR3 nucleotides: TGTGCCAGCAGGATAAAGGGGGGCACTGAAGCTTTCTTT. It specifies CASRIKGGTEAFF.

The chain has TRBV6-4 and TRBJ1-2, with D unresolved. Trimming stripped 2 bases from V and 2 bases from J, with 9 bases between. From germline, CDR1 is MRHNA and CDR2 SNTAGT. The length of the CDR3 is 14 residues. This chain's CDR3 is CASSDPGRNYGYTF. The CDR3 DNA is TGTGCCAGCAGTGACCCAGGACGAAACTATGGCTACACCTTC.

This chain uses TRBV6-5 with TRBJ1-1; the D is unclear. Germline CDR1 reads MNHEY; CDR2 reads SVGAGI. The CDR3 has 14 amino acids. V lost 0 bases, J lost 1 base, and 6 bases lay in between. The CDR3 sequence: CASSYSGSNTEAFF. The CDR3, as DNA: TGTGCCAGCAGTTACTCAGGGTCGAACACTGAAGCTTTCTTT.

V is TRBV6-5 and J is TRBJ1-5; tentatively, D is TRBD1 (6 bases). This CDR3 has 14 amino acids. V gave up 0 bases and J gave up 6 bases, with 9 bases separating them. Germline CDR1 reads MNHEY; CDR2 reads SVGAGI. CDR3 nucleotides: TGTGCCAGCAGTTACTCGGGGGGCGTTCAGCCCCAGCATTTT. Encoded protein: CASSYSGGVQPQHF.